This note documents a single T cell receptor (beta chain) sequence. Antigen specificity is unknown. The data belong to a study of graft-versus-host responses after intestinal transplantation. Study overall: Each recipient received a multivisceral, liver-intestinal, or isolated intestinal graft. Every recipient had anti-thymocyte globulin induction and three to four years of tacrolimus plus steroids. Study-level results: Clonal ratios of graft-versus-host to host-versus-graft in allografts were high for patients exhibiting graft-donor T cell macrochimerism.

Per germline, CDR1 SGHKS and CDR2 YYEKEE (reference sequence). The CDR3 loop spans 15 amino acids. Trimming removed 4 bases from V and 3 bases from J, with 14 bases in between. The table came from immunoSEQ multiplex PCR; TCRdb's copy has only in-frame clones and leaves some out. The sample includes more than 55,000 clones, roughly 90% of them seen just once. The chain joins TRBV5-5 to TRBJ1-5, with D tentatively TRBD1 (5 bases). Material: PBMCs, obtained 26 days after transplant. This TCR derives from a human patient who received an intestinal transplant, so some T cells may come from the graft donor. As DNA, the CDR3 is TGTGCCAGCAGCCCCTTCCGGGGGATCAATCAGCCCCAGCATTTT. Protein product: CASSPFRGINQPQHF.